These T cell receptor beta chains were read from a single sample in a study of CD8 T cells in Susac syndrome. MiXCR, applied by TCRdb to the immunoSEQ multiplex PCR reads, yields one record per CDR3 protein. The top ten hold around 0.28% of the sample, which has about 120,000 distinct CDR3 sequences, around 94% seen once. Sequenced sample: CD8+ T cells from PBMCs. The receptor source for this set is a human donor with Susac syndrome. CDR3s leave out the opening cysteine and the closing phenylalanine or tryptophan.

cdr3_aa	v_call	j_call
ASSRDPADEQY	TRBV27	TRBJ2-7
SVESSGSSYEQY	TRBV29-1	TRBJ2-7
ATSRDRGSSGANVLT	TRBV15	TRBJ2-6
ASSHSGDGNYGYT	TRBV4-3	TRBJ1-2
ASAPGGYYGYT	TRBV3-1	TRBJ1-2
ASSLITLANTEAF	TRBV5-4	TRBJ1-1
ASSSDGTGQETQY	TRBV5-6	TRBJ2-5
SGQFGDSGNTIY	TRBV29-1	TRBJ1-3
SAREDSGNTIY	TRBV20-1	TRBJ1-3
SAQISGGRWYEQY	TRBV20-1	TRBJ2-7
ASSPGGGSYNSPLH	TRBV6-2/TRBV6-3	TRBJ1-6
SVAETSYEQY	TRBV29-1	TRBJ2-7
SVEDWGPNFYNEQF	TRBV29-1	TRBJ2-1